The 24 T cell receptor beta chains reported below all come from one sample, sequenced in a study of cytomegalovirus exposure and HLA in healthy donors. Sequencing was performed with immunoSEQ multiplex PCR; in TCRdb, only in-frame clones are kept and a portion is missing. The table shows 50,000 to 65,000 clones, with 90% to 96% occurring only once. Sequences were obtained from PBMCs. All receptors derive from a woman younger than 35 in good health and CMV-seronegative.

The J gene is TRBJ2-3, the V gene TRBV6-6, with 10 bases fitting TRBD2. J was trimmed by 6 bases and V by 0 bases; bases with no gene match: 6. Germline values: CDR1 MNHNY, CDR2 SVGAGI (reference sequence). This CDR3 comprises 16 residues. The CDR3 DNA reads TGTGCCAGCAGTTACTCGAGGCTAGCGGGAGTGGATACGCAGTATTTT. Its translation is CASSYSRLAGVDTQYF.

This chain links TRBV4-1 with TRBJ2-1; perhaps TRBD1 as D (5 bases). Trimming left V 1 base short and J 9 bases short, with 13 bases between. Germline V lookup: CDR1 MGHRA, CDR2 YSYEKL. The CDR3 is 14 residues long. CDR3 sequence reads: CASSQVVRGGEQFF. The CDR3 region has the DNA TGCGCCAGCAGCCAAGTAGTTAGGGGCGGTGAGCAGTTCTTC.

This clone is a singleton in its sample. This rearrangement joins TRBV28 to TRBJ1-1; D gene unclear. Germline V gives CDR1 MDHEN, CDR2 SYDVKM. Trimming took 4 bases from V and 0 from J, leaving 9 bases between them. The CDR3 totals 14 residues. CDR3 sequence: CASSSHPVNTEAFF. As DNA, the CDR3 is TGTGCCAGCAGTTCTCACCCGGTGAACACTGAAGCTTTCTTT.

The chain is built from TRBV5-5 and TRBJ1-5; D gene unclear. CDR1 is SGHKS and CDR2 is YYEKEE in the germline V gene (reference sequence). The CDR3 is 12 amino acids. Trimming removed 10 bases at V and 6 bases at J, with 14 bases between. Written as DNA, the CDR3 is TGTGCCTCGGGGAGGTTGGGTCAGCCCCAGCATTTT. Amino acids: CASGRLGQPQHF.

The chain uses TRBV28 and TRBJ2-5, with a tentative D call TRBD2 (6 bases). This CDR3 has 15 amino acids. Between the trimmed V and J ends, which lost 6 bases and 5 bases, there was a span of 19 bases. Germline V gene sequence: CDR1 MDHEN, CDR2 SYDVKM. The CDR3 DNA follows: TGTGCCAGCAGCCCCGGGGGTCGGGTCTCGGAGACCCAGTACTTC. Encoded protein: CASSPGGRVSETQYF.

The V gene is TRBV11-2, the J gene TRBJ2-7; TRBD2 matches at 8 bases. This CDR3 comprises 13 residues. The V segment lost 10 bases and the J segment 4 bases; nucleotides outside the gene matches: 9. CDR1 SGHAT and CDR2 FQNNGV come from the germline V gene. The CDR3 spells CATTGGGRYEQYF. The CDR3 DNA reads TGTGCCACCACCGGGGGGGGGCGGTACGAGCAGTACTTC.

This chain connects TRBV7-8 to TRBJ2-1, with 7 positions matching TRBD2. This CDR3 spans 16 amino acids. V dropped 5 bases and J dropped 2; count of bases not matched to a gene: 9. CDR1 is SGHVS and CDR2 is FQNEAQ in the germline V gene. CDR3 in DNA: TGTGCCAGCAGCCCCCGAGGAGCGGGAACCTACAATGAGCAGTTCTTC. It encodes CASSPRGAGTYNEQFF.

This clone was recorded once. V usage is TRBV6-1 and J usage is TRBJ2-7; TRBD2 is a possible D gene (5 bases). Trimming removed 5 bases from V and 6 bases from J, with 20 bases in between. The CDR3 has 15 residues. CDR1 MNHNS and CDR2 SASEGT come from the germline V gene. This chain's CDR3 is CASSPLASHAGEQYF. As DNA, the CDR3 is TGTGCCAGCAGTCCACTGGCCTCCCACGCGGGCGAGCAGTACTTC.

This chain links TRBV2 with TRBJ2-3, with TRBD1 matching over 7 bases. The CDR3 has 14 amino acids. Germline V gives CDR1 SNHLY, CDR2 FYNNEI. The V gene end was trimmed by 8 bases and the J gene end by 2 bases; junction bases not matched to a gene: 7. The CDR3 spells CASPGQEDTDTQYF. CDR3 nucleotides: TGTGCCAGCCCAGGACAGGAGGACACAGATACGCAGTATTTT.

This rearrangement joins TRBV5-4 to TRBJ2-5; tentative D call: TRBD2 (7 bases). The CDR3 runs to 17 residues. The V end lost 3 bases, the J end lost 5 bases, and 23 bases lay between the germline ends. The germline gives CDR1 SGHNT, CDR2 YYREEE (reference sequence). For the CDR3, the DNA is TGTGCCAGCAGCTGGGGGGGGCTACCAATCGGTGGGGAGACCCAGTACTTC. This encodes CASSWGGLPIGGETQYF.

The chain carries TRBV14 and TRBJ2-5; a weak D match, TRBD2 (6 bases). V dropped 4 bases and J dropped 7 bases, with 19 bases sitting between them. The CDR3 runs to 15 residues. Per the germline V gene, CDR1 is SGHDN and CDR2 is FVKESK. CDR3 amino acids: CASSRPGATGWTQYF. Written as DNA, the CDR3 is TGTGCCAGCAGCCGCCCGGGAGCCACCGGGTGGACCCAGTACTTC.

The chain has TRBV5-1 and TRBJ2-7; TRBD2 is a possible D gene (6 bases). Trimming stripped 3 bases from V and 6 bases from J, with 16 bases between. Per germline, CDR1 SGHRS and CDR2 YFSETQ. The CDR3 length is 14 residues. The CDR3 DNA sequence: TGCGCCAGCAGCTCCGGGACTCCTGGTCTCGAGCAGTACTTC. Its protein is CASSSGTPGLEQYF.

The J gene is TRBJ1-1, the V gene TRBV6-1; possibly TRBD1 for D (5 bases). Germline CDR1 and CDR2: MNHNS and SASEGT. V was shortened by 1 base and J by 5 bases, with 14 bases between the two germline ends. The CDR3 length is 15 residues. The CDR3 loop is CASSEGGGVRTEAFF. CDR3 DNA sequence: TGTGCCAGCAGTGAAGGGGGGGGTGTGAGAACTGAAGCTTTCTTT.

The CDR3 DNA follows: TGCGCCAGCAGCCAACGACTAGCGGGGGAAGAGACCCAGTACTTC. It specifies CASSQRLAGEETQYF. The V gene is TRBV4-3, the J gene TRBJ2-5, with 12 bases aligning to TRBD2. This CDR3 is 15 amino acids long. Germline V CDR1 and CDR2: LGHNA, YSLEER. J lost 3 bases, V lost 2 bases, and 1 base had no gene match.

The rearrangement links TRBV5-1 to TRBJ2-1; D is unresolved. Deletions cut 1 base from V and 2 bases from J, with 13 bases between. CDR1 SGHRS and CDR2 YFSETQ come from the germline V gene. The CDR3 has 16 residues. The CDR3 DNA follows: TGCGCCAGCAGCTTGTCCTCTAGTGGTCCCTACAATGAGCAGTTCTTC. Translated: CASSLSSSGPYNEQFF.

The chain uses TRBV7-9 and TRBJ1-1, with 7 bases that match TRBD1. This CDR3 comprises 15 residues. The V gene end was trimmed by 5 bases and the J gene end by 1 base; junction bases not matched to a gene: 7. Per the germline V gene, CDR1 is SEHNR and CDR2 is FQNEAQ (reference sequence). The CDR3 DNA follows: TGTGCCAGCAGCACCAGGGGGACAGCGAACACTGAAGCTTTCTTT. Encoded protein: CASSTRGTANTEAFF. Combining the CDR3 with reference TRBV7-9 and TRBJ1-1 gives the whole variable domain DTGVSQNPRHKITKRGQNVTFRCDPISEHNRLYWYRQTLGQGPEFLTYFQNEAQLEKSRLLSDRFSAERPKGSFSTLEIQRTEQGDSAMYLCASSTRGTANTEAFFGQGTRLTVV.

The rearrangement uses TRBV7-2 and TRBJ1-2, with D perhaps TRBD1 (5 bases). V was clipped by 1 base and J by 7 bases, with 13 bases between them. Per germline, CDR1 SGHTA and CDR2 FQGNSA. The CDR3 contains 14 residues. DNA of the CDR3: TGTGCCAGCAGCTTAGGGTGGGGGGTGGTTGGCTACACCTTC. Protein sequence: CASSLGWGVVGYTF. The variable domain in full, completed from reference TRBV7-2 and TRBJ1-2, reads GAGVSQSPSNKVTEKGKDVELRCDPISGHTALYWYRQSLGQGLEFLIYFQGNSAPDKSGLPSDRFSAERTGGSVSTLTIQRTQQEDSAVYLCASSLGWGVVGYTFGSGTRLTVV.

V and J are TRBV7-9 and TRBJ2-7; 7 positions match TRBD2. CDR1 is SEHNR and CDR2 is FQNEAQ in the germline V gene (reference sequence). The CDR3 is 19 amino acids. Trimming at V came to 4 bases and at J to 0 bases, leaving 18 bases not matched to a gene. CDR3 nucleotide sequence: TGTGCCAGCAGCTCAAGAACGACACCCGGACTAGGTCCCTCCTACGAGCAGTACTTC. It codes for CASSSRTTPGLGPSYEQYF.

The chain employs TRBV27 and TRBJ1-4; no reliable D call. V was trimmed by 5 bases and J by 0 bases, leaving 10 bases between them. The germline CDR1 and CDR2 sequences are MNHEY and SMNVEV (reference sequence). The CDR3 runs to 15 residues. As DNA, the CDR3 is TGTGCCAGCAGTGCCCACGGGGCAACTAATGAAAAACTGTTTTTT. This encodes CASSAHGATNEKLFF.

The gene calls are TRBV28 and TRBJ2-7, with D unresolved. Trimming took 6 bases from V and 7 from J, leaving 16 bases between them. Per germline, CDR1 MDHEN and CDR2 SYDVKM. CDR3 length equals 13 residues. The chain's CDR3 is CASSHGGLREQYF. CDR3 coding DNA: TGTGCCAGCAGCCATGGCGGTCTAAGGGAGCAGTACTTC.

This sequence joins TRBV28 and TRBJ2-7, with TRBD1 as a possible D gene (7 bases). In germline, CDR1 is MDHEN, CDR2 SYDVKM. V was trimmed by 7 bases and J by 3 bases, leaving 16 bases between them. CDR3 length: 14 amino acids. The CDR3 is CASTIAGQNYEQYF. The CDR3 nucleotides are TGTGCCAGCACCATCGCGGGACAGAACTACGAGCAGTACTTC.

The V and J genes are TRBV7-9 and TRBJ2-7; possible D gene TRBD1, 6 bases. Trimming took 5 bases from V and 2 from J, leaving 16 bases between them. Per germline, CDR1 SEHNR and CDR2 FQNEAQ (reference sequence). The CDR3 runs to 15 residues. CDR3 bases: TGTGCCAGCAGCCCCCGACAGAGGGGGACCTACGAGCAGTACTTC. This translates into CASSPRQRGTYEQYF.

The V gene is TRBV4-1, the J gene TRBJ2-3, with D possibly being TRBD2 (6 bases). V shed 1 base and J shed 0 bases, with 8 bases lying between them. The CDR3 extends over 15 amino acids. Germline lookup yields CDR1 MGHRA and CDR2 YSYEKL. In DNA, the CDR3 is TGCGCCAGCAGCCAAGTGGGGACTAGCACAGATACGCAGTATTTT. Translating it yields CASSQVGTSTDTQYF.

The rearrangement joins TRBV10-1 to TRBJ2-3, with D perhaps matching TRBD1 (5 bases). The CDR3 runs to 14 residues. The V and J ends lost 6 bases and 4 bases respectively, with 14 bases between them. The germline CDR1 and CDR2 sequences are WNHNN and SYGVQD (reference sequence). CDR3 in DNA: TGCGCCAGCAGGGCAGGGTGTCGGGCAGATACGCAGTATTTT. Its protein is CASRAGCRADTQYF.